This TCR beta chain was documented in a study of regulatory T cells in long-lasting Graves disease. Background on the study: Graves' patients (newly diagnosed) had been on antithyroid drugs under 3 months.

There are many counts of this clonotype. Germline V gene sequence: CDR1 LGHDT, CDR2 YNNKEL (reference sequence). Germline trimming cut 1 base from V and 1 base from J; bases unmatched to any gene: 5. There are 16 residues in the CDR3. Arm-PCR of CDR3 regions and iRepertoire HTBI primers were the basis on which TCR beta libraries were built. From the multiplex PCR reads, TCRdb called clonotypes with MiXCR, one entry per CDR3 protein. The sample shows 350,000 to 550,000 distinct CDR3 sequences, 12% to 15% of them seen only once. The time point denotes: newly diagnosed GD, antithyroid drugs for less than 3 months. PBMC-extracted RNA yielded the TCR library. These data also formed part of another study, on T cells in Graves' hyperthyroidism and ophthalmopathy. That report adds: In the first-round RT-PCR of the TCR CDR3, the HTBI primer set was used.

The sample in question was peripheral blood mononuclear cells (PBMCs), obtained at new diagnosis, from a patient treated with antithyroid drugs. J is TRBJ2-3 and V is TRBV3-1, with 7 bases aligning to TRBD2. The TCR originated in a woman aged 50 to 60 with Graves disease. The CDR3 sequence: CASSQVLAEGTDTQYF. CDR3 in DNA: TGTGCCAGCAGCCAAGTGCTAGCGGAGGGCACAGATACGCAGTATTTT.